The 11 T cell receptor beta chains listed next were all sequenced from one sample in a study of blood T cells in healthy people across ages. A second roughly 6 to 11 cycle PCR used barcoded and J-beta primers. One entry per CDR3 protein, called by TCRdb with MiXCR from the 5' RACE reads. The sample consists of about 800,000 distinct CDR3 sequences, approximately 25% of them appearing once. These sequences were also reported in another study, on T cells of mothers and their children.

Sequenced material: blood. The receptor set was obtained from a boy aged 10-17 years in good health.

The chain links TRBV20-1 to TRBJ2-5; D may match TRBD1 or TRBD2 (5 bases each). The J call may be mistaken, given a closer DNA end match to TRBJ2-7. Germline CDR1 reads DFQATT; CDR2 reads SNEGSKA (reference sequence). The CDR3 sequence is 12 residues long. The CDR3 DNA follows: TGCAGTGCTAAACGGGACGTCTACGAGCAGTACTTC. It codes for CSAKRDVYEQYF.

This clonotype was seen only a few times. A junction boundary mismatches the germline segment, possibly from a read error. The V call is TRBV4-1, the J call TRBJ2-5; possibly TRBD1 for D (5 bases). The CDR3 sequence is 16 residues long. Germline values: CDR1 MGHRA, CDR2 YSYEKL. The CDR3 nucleotides read TGCGCCGGCAGTGACCCGAAGGGTAGGGGTTCAGAGACCCAGTACTTC. Its translation: CAGSDPKGRGSETQYF.

The chain recombines TRBV5-1 with TRBJ1-2; 8 bases line up with TRBD1. The CDR3 runs to 15 residues. Germline V gene data show CDR1 as SGHRS and CDR2 as YFSETQ. Trimming at V came to 0 bases and at J to 6 bases, leaving 7 bases not matched to a gene. CDR3 in amino acids: CASSLGGQGPDGYTF. CDR3 sequence (DNA): TGCGCCAGCAGCTTGGGAGGACAGGGCCCTGATGGCTACACCTTC. The variable domain in full, completed from reference TRBV5-1 and TRBJ1-2, reads KAGVTQTPRYLIKTRGQQVTLSCSPISGHRSVSWYQQTPGQGLQFLFEYFSETQRNKGNFPGRFSGRQFSNSRSEMNVSTLELGDSALYLCASSLGGQGPDGYTFGSGTRLTVV.

This chain joins TRBV6-1 and TRBJ2-7; 7 nucleotides match TRBD1. The germline gives CDR1 MNHNS, CDR2 SASEGT. J was trimmed by 4 bases and V by 6 bases; bases with no gene match: 9. CDR3 length: 14 residues. The CDR3 reads CASSFTGVEYEQYF. The CDR3 DNA reads as TGTGCCAGCAGCTTCACAGGGGTAGAATACGAGCAGTACTTC.

On this clonotype itself: At one of its ends the junction is not consistent with the germline gene, which may arise from a read error. The chain has TRBV10-3 and TRBJ1-2; no reliable D call. The germline CDR1 and CDR2 sequences are ENHRY and SYGVKD. The CDR3 is 13 amino acids. The DNA for the CDR3 is TGCGCCATCAGTGCAAATTCCGAGTATGGCTACACCTTC. Residues: CAISANSEYGYTF.

This clonotype was found a few times. The rearrangement links TRBV5-4 to TRBJ2-3; 11 bases fit TRBD2. Germline V CDR1 and CDR2: SGHNT, YYREEE (reference sequence). After removal of 5 bases from V and 4 bases from J, the junction contained 3 bases not matched to a gene. The CDR3 spans 14 residues. The CDR3 reads CASRIAGGADTQYF. The CDR3 nucleotides read TGTGCCAGCAGGATAGCGGGAGGGGCAGATACGCAGTATTTT.

The chain links TRBV29-1 to TRBJ1-1; D remains unclear. The CDR3 length is 12 residues. Trimming cost V 5 bases and J 2 bases, with 9 bases left between them. CDR1 is SQVTM, CDR2 ANQGSEA, per germline. Written as DNA, the CDR3 is TGCAGCGTTTCCGAAATAAACACTGAAGCTTTCTTT. Its translation is CSVSEINTEAFF.

In this sample, this clonotype turned up many times. The gene calls are TRBV7-9 and TRBJ2-4; D is possibly TRBD2 (6 bases). CDR3 length equals 13 residues. Per germline, CDR1 SEHNR and CDR2 FQNEAQ (reference sequence). Trimming shortened V by 3 bases and J by 7 bases, and 10 bases separated the two germline ends. CDR3 residues: CASSFGGRNIQYF. CDR3 coding DNA: TGTGCCAGCAGCTTCGGGGGAAGGAACATTCAGTACTTC.

CDR3 nucleotide sequence: TGTGCCATCGGACCAACGAGAAACGAGCAGTACTTC. This codes for CAIGPTRNEQYF. V is TRBV10-3 and J is TRBJ2-7; D uncertain. Trimming cost V 8 bases and J 5 bases, with 13 bases left between them. This CDR3 is built from 12 residues. CDR1 is ENHRY and CDR2 is SYGVKD in the germline V gene.

In this sample, this clonotype turned up a few times. The chain uses TRBV20-1 and TRBJ1-4; D is possibly TRBD1 (6 bases). The CDR3 loop spans 16 amino acids. V gave up 0 bases and J gave up 3 bases, with 14 bases separating them. Per germline, CDR1 DFQATT and CDR2 SNEGSKA (reference sequence). The CDR3 loop is CSARDQWGAPNEKLFF. The CDR3 nucleotides are TGCAGTGCTAGAGATCAATGGGGGGCGCCTAATGAAAAACTGTTTTTT.

This clonotype appeared a few times. The chain is built from TRBV29-1 and TRBJ2-5; D not resolved. The J call may be in error: the DNA end matches TRBJ2-1 better. The CDR3 consists of 11 residues. CDR1 and CDR2 (germline): SQVTM, ANQGSEA. The CDR3 is CSVGSRDEQFF. The CDR3 DNA follows: TGCAGCGTTGGCAGCCGCGACGAGCAGTTCTTC.